The 26 T cell receptor beta chains presented below share a single source sample, sequenced in a study of T cell repertoires in cytomegalovirus infection. TCRdb re-called the reads through MiXCR, storing one row per CDR3 protein. The profile shows more than 150,000 distinct CDR3 sequences, 20% to 25% of them singletons. Material: PBMCs. The receptors were sampled from a human donor in good health (CMV status not recorded). Some clones in this sample may be carry-over from other donors' samples.

This clonotype was counted ten times or more. This CDR3 is CASSRGQAYEQYF. DNA of the CDR3: TGTGCCAGCAGCCGTGGACAGGCCTACGAGCAGTACTTC. J is TRBJ2-7 and V is TRBV7-8; 7 nucleotides line up with TRBD1. V was clipped by 5 bases and J by 2 bases; unmatched bases: 3. CDR3 length: 13 residues. Germline-derived CDR1 and CDR2 are SGHVS and FQNEAQ.

V usage is TRBV24-1 and J usage is TRBJ2-1, with 10 bases aligning to TRBD1. The junction had 2 bases not matched to a gene; V was cut back by 3 bases and J by 1 base. The CDR3 has 16 amino acids. Germline-derived CDR1 and CDR2 are KGHDR and SFDVKD. CDR3 sequence: CATSDAGQGSYNEQFF. CDR3 DNA sequence: TGTGCCACCAGTGATGCGGGACAGGGGTCCTACAATGAGCAGTTCTTC.

This clonotype was seen only a few times. The chain carries TRBV7-2 and TRBJ1-5; D not certain. In germline, CDR1 is SGHTA, CDR2 FQGNSA. The V gene lost 5 bases and the J gene lost 6 bases, with 11 bases spanning the gap. CDR3 size: 13 residues. CDR3 residues: CASSRASVQPQHF. The CDR3, as DNA: TGTGCCAGCAGCAGGGCCTCAGTTCAGCCCCAGCATTTT.

The CDR3 reads CASRGDSYEQYF. The CDR3 DNA sequence: TGTGCCAGCAGGGGGGACTCCTACGAGCAGTACTTC. The rearrangement links TRBV2 to TRBJ2-7, with D perhaps TRBD1 or TRBD2 (5 bases each). V was cut by 6 bases and J by 0 bases, with 6 bases left in between. Germline CDR1 SNHLY, CDR2 FYNNEI. CDR3 length: 12 amino acids.

Of note for this clonotype: A much larger clone sits a single nucleotide away, making a read error possible. The CDR3 does not close with the conserved phenylalanine or tryptophan, likely indicating a read error. This chain connects TRBV7-3 to TRBJ2-3; D might be TRBD1 or TRBD2, each matching 5 bases. The germline V gene encodes CDR1 SGHTA and CDR2 FQGTGA. The CDR3 length is 13 residues. V was cut by 4 bases and J by 1 base, with 6 bases left in between. The CDR3 reads CASSWDGTDTQYS. The CDR3 nucleotides read TGTGCCAGCAGCTGGGACGGCACAGATACGCAGTATTCT.

This clonotype was seen repeatedly, ten times or more. The chain combines TRBV7-2 with TRBJ1-5; 7 bases are a match to TRBD1. This CDR3 has 13 residues. V was pared by 8 bases and J by 7 bases, with 8 bases of the junction left unmatched. The V gene's germline CDR1 is SGHTA and CDR2 FQGNSA. CDR3 in amino acids: CASGRTGTQPQHF. The DNA of the CDR3 is TGTGCCAGCGGCCGGACAGGCACCCAGCCCCAGCATTTT.

The V gene is TRBV7-6, the J gene TRBJ2-1, with D perhaps matching TRBD2 (5 bases). This CDR3 is 14 amino acids long. The germline V and J ends were trimmed by 1 base and 7 bases, with 11 bases remaining between them. Germline V gene sequence: CDR1 SGHVS, CDR2 FNYEAQ. The CDR3 protein is CASSLGRTPNEQFF. The DNA of the CDR3 is TGTGCCAGCAGCTTAGGAAGGACTCCAAATGAGCAGTTCTTC.

This clonotype was counted between two and nine times. This chain connects TRBV4-1 to TRBJ1-2; D remains ambiguous. Germline lookup yields CDR1 MGHRA and CDR2 YSYEKL. Trimming removed 1 base at V and 8 bases at J, with 14 bases between. The CDR3 length is 14 residues. The CDR3: CASSQVLGSRGYTF. CDR3 DNA sequence: TGCGCCAGCAGCCAAGTACTGGGATCGAGAGGCTACACCTTC.

This clonotype turned up a few times. The rearrangement links TRBV20-1 to TRBJ1-1, with D perhaps TRBD1 (5 bases). V was trimmed by 0 bases and J by 1 base, leaving 9 bases between them. The CDR3 has 14 residues. From germline, CDR1 is DFQATT and CDR2 SNEGSKA (reference sequence). The DNA of the CDR3 is TGCAGTGCTAGAGAGTGGACACCGAACACTGAAGCTTTCTTT. It translates to CSAREWTPNTEAFF.

This clonotype was recorded many times. The gene calls are TRBV7-2 and TRBJ2-1; D not certain. Germline CDR1 reads SGHTA; CDR2 reads FQGNSA. This CDR3 has 15 residues. V gave up 1 base and J gave up 3 bases, with 10 bases separating them. The CDR3 coding sequence is TGTGCCAGCAGCTTAGGCGTAATGTACTACAATGAGCAGTTCTTC. It specifies CASSLGVMYYNEQFF.

This clonotype came up a few times. V gene TRBV3-1 combines with J gene TRBJ2-7; D is possibly TRBD2 (6 bases). From germline, CDR1 is LGHDT and CDR2 YNNKEL (reference sequence). The CDR3 loop spans 14 amino acids. V was pared by 4 bases and J by 3 bases, with 13 bases between. This chain's CDR3 is CASSPGEGGYEQYF. CDR3 DNA sequence: TGTGCCAGCAGCCCCGGCGAGGGAGGCTACGAGCAGTACTTC.

V gene TRBV2 combines with J gene TRBJ1-2; maybe TRBD1 (5 bases). This CDR3 is built from 12 residues. The V and J ends lost 11 bases and 10 bases respectively, with 20 bases between them. In germline, CDR1 is SNHLY, CDR2 FYNNEI. This CDR3 reads CAFPSGAIAYTF. CDR3 in DNA: TGTGCCTTCCCAAGTGGGGCCATCGCCTACACCTTC.

In its sample, this clonotype was seen many times. The chain links TRBV12-3 or TRBV12-4 to TRBJ1-1, with unresolved D. This CDR3 spans 14 amino acids. Trimming took off 5 bases at V and 2 bases at J, with 12 bases between the two ends. The CDR3 here is CASSALAANTEAFF. For the CDR3, the DNA is TGTGCCAGCAGTGCATTGGCTGCTAACACTGAAGCTTTCTTT.

This clonotype was seen only once. A junction boundary mismatches the germline segment, possibly from a read error. The chain is built from TRBV4-2 and TRBJ2-5; possible D gene TRBD2, 6 bases. The CDR3 spans 14 residues. Germline CDR1 and CDR2: LGHNA and YNFKEQ. Written as DNA, the CDR3 is TGTGCCAGCAGCCAAGAGGGAGGCCGGGAGACCCGGTACTTC. Translating it yields CASSQEGGRETRYF.

The chain combines TRBV6-8 with TRBJ2-2; D uncertain. V lost 4 bases, J lost 4 bases, and 13 bases lay in between. This CDR3 region has 15 residues. Germline V gene lookup returns CDR1 MNHGY and CDR2 SAAAGT. The CDR3 nucleotides read TGTGCCAGCAGTTTGACACCCAAGGGCACCGGGGAGCTGTTTTTT. Protein sequence: CASSLTPKGTGELFF.

The V and J genes are TRBV20-1 and TRBJ1-6, with D unclear. Trimming took 5 bases from V and 10 from J, leaving 15 bases between them. CDR3 length: 13 residues. Germline lookup yields CDR1 DFQATT and CDR2 SNEGSKA (reference sequence). The CDR3 DNA reads as TGCAGTGCTTCGAACTCGGCGGGGTCACCCCTCCACTTT. Protein product: CSASNSAGSPLHF.

This rearrangement joins TRBV23-1 to TRBJ2-3; no firm D call. TRBV23-1 is an ORF, and what it does is uncertain. The CDR3 is 12 amino acids. Trimming stripped 0 bases from V and 6 bases from J, with 4 bases between. The CDR3 DNA reads as TGCGCCAGCAGTCAATCGTCGGATACGCAGTATTTT. Translation: CASSQSSDTQYF.

This clonotype was seen a handful of times. The chain couples TRBV7-9 to TRBJ2-1, with D perhaps TRBD1 (6 bases). The germline CDR1 and CDR2 sequences are SEHNR and FQNEAQ (reference sequence). Trimming cost V 1 base and J 5 bases, with 12 bases left between them. The CDR3 extends over 15 amino acids. CDR3 nucleotides: TGTGCCAGCAGCTTAGGGGGGCCCTGGAACAATGAGCAGTTCTTC. Its translation: CASSLGGPWNNEQFF.

This sequence joins TRBV7-9 and TRBJ2-1; 11 positions agree with TRBD2. CDR3 size: 15 residues. The junction had 6 bases not matched to a gene; V was cut back by 5 bases and J by 6 bases. Per germline, CDR1 SEHNR and CDR2 FQNEAQ (reference sequence). DNA of the CDR3: TGTGCCAGCAGCCCGCTAGCGGGGGGCGTCAATGAGCAGTTCTTC. It yields the protein CASSPLAGGVNEQFF.

This sequence joins TRBV20-1 and TRBJ1-1; 7 nucleotides line up with TRBD1. The junction had 6 bases not matched to a gene; V was cut back by 1 base and J by 7 bases. This CDR3 is 13 amino acids long. Germline V gene data show CDR1 as DFQATT and CDR2 as SNEGSKA (reference sequence). CDR3 region: CSARVRGPGEAFF. In DNA form, the CDR3 reads TGCAGTGCTAGAGTAAGGGGGCCGGGTGAAGCTTTCTTT.

The rearrangement uses TRBV3-1 and TRBJ1-2, with 10 bases aligning to TRBD1. This CDR3 spans 16 amino acids. V lost 1 base to trimming and J lost 8 bases; unmatched junction nucleotides: 10. Germline assignment: CDR1 LGHDT and CDR2 YNNKEL (reference sequence). For the CDR3, the DNA is TGTGCCAGCAGCCAAGTCCCCGGGACAGGGGATTGGGGCTACACCTTC. Translated: CASSQVPGTGDWGYTF. The full variable domain, rest sourced from reference TRBV3-1 and TRBJ1-2, is DTAVSQTPKYLVTQMGNDKSIKCEQNLGHDTMYWYKQDSKKFLKIMFSYNNKELIINETVPNRFSPKSPDKAHLNLHINSLELGDSAVYFCASSQVPGTGDWGYTFGSGTRLTVV.

This clonotype has ten or more counts. The rearrangement joins TRBV7-3 to TRBJ2-1; 7 bases match TRBD2. The CDR3 contains 14 residues. The V and J ends lost 0 bases and 8 bases, in that order; junction bases with no gene match: 4. Germline V gene data show CDR1 as SGHTA and CDR2 as FQGTGA. CDR3 nucleotides: TGTGCCAGCAGCTTAACGGGGGGGATGGATGAGCAGTTCTTC. Translating it yields CASSLTGGMDEQFF.

This clonotype was recorded many times. The rearrangement joins TRBV7-8 to TRBJ2-1; 12 bases line up with TRBD2. Per the germline V gene, CDR1 is SGHVS and CDR2 is FQNEAQ. This CDR3 is built from 16 residues. Losses at the gene ends were 5 bases for V and 3 bases for J; bases not matched to a gene: 5. The CDR3 spells CASSRTSGNNYNEQFF. In DNA form, the CDR3 reads TGTGCCAGCAGCCGGACTAGCGGGAACAACTACAATGAGCAGTTCTTC.

This clonotype was detected ten times or more. The chain recombines TRBV7-2 with TRBJ2-1; D gene uncertain. Trimming left V 4 bases short and J 11 bases short, with 21 bases between. Germline V gives CDR1 SGHTA, CDR2 FQGNSA. This CDR3 comprises 15 residues. In DNA form, the CDR3 reads TGTGCCAGCAGCTCCCCCCGGGCTCTCCCCACCCAGCAGTTCTTC. Its protein is CASSSPRALPTQQFF. Looking up the rest from reference TRBV7-2 and TRBJ2-1 gives the full variable domain: GAGVSQSPSNKVTEKGKDVELRCDPISGHTALYWYRQSLGQGLEFLIYFQGNSAPDKSGLPSDRFSAERTGGSVSTLTIQRTQQEDSAVYLCASSSPRALPTQQFFGPGTRLTVL.

Only a few counts were recorded for this clonotype. This sequence joins TRBV12-3 or TRBV12-4 and TRBJ2-5; a possible D gene is TRBD2 (7 bases). Trimming shortened V by 3 bases and J by 5 bases, and 19 bases separated the two germline ends. CDR3 length: 16 residues. The DNA for the CDR3 is TGTGCCAGCAGTTTTAGGGGGGGGGCCGGAGGGGAGACCCAGTACTTC. It specifies CASSFRGGAGGETQYF.

The chain couples TRBV12-3 or TRBV12-4 to TRBJ2-3; 10 positions match TRBD2. CDR3 length: 15 amino acids. Unmatched junction bases numbered 6, after V lost 7 bases and J lost 2 bases. As DNA, the CDR3 is TGTGCCAGCAAGATAGCGGGGGGAGTCACAGATACGCAGTATTTT. Translation: CASKIAGGVTDTQYF.